The present entry profiles one T cell receptor beta chain with its context. Its antigen is currently unknown. The data derive from a study of T cell repertoires in cytomegalovirus infection. Study-wide background: A matching HLA type, together with CMV infection, was signaled by public TCR beta signatures.

The length of the CDR3 is 13 residues. Germline assignment: CDR1 ENHRY and CDR2 SYGVKD. Trimming pared 3 bases from V and 1 base from J, leaving 7 bases between. TCRdb passed the reads through MiXCR, listing each CDR3 protein once. The repertoire holds about 220,000 distinct CDR3 sequences, with approximately 38% as singletons. The chain employs TRBV10-3 and TRBJ2-7; tentatively, D is TRBD1 or TRBD2 (6 bases each). Sequenced here: CD8+ T cells from cultured PBMCs, sampled from culture after CMV antigen stimulation. The TCR comes from a human donor in good health (CMV status not recorded). Some clones in this sample may be carry-over from other donors' samples. The CDR3 region is CAISEGGSYEQYF. In nucleotides, the CDR3 is TGTGCCATCAGTGAAGGGGGGTCCTACGAGCAGTACTTC.